Listed below are T cell receptor beta chains from one sample, sequenced in a study of identical twins. TCRdb recomputed calls from the 5' RACE reads with MiXCR, one row per CDR3 protein. The data show about 730,000 distinct CDR3 sequences, approximately 22% seen once. These sequences were also reported in another study, on T cells expressing NK-cell markers.

Sequenced sample: PBMCs. The receptors were sampled from a woman aged 18-30 years in good health. Both conserved end residues are trimmed from each CDR3. Fields, in order: V gene, CDR3 protein.

TRBV2	ASSTGFESGEQY
TRBV24-1	ATSRPSTGELF
TRBV6-5	ASSYSGTITDTQY
TRBV3-1	ASSLQGFSTDTQY
TRBV20-1	SATRGGSSYEQY
TRBV10-1	ASSHTGSGVNTGELF
TRBV12-3/TRBV12-4	ASSPSPTGELF
TRBV5-1	ASSLGTGAPSTDTQY
TRBV12-3/TRBV12-4	ASSPTTLGLDIAYEQY
TRBV27	ASSLGQHKETQY
TRBV6-5	ASSSRQGHNNEKLF